These T cell receptor beta chains were read from a single sample in a study of blood T cell repertoires in COVID-19. Assay used: immunoSEQ multiplex PCR; TCRdb lists only in-frame clones, some missing. The sample has 200,000 to 250,000 clones, just over 85% seen once. The sample taken for sequencing was peripheral blood. The receptors stem from a man in his late teens or twenties with active or convalescent COVID-19. Each CDR3 is given with its conserved first and last residue. Fields, in order: D gene, J gene, V gene, clone size, CDR3 DNA, CDR3 protein. A D gene is named only where the DNA matches it firmly. Not all rows give a size; the values are once, few, many and, for expanded clones, a class.

.	TRBJ2-1	TRBV14	.	TGTGCCAGCAGCCAAGGTGTTGCGGTTGAGTTCTTC	CASSQGVAVEFF
TRBD1	TRBJ1-4	TRBV20-1	.	TGCAGTGCTAGTCAACTCACCGGGACAGGAAAATCAAAACTGTTTTTT	CSASQLTGTGKSKLFF
.	TRBJ2-7	TRBV28	.	TGTGCCAGCAGTAGGGATACCGGGGGCTACGAGCAGTACTTC	CASSRDTGGYEQYF
.	TRBJ1-1	TRBV12-3/TRBV12-4	.	TGTGCCAGCAGCCCGTTTAATGAGCAGGGTGTTTTCTTT	CASSPFNEQGVFF
.	TRBJ1-5	TRBV29-1	.	TGCAGCTCATCAACAGGACCAAGCAATCAGCCCCAGCATTTT	CSSSTGPSNQPQHF
TRBD1	TRBJ2-2	TRBV12-3/TRBV12-4	.	TGTGCCAGCAGGACAGGGGGTCCCGGGGAGCTGTTTTTT	CASRTGGPGELFF
TRBD2	TRBJ2-2	TRBV28	.	TGTGCCAGCAGCCGGGGGGGTGCGGGATTGAACACCGGGGAGCTGTTTTTT	CASSRGGAGLNTGELFF
TRBD2	TRBJ2-1	TRBV19	.	TGTGCCAGTAGCGGGGGACCCCGACTTAGGACTAGCGGGACTCAATACTTTTACAATGAGCAGTTCTTC	CASSGGPRLRTSGTQYFYNEQFF
.	TRBJ1-5	TRBV29-1	.	TGCAGCGTAGATACCCAGGGGAGGGACAATCAGCCCCAGCATTTT	CSVDTQGRDNQPQHF
.	TRBJ1-1	TRBV2	.	TGTGCCAGCAGTGATGGGAGGAACACTGAAGCTTTCTTT	CASSDGRNTEAFF
.	TRBJ2-1	TRBV29-1	.	TGCAGCGTTGAAGGAGAAAGTATTCGGCAGTTCTTC	CSVEGESIRQFF
.	TRBJ1-2	TRBV5-6	.	TGTGCCAGCAGCTTGGGGGGCCTCGTTCAAAGCGGCTACACCTTC	CASSLGGLVQSGYTF
.	TRBJ1-4	TRBV25-1	.	TGTGCCAGCAGGAGGGACAACGAAAAACTGTTTTTT	CASRRDNEKLFF
TRBD1	TRBJ2-5	TRBV30	.	TGTGCCTGGAAATACCGGGGACAGCTCCAAGAGACCCAGTACTTC	CAWKYRGQLQETQYF
.	TRBJ2-1	TRBV3-1/TRBV3-2	.	TGTGCCAGCAGCCAAGATCGTTATGAGCAGTTCTTC	CASSQDRYEQFF
.	TRBJ1-1	TRBV5-4	.	TGTGCCAGCAGCTTGGCTGAGGGTCGGGGGAACACTGAAGCTTTCTTT	CASSLAEGRGNTEAFF
TRBD2	TRBJ2-1	TRBV28	.	TGTGCCAGCAGTCCTAGCGGGGGTGCCTCCTACAATGAGCAGTTCTTC	CASSPSGGASYNEQFF
TRBD1	TRBJ1-1	TRBV2	.	TGTGCCAGCAGTGTTGACAGGGGGAACACTGAAGCTTTCTTT	CASSVDRGNTEAFF
.	TRBJ1-6	TRBV18	.	TGTGCCAGCTCACCCGGTTCACCCCTCCACTTT	CASSPGSPLHF
.	TRBJ2-1	TRBV11-2	once	TGTGCCAGCAGCCCGATCGTAGGGAGGAGCTCCTACAATGAGCAGTTCTTC	CASSPIVGRSSYNEQFF
.	TRBJ1-1	TRBV7-2	.	TGTGCCAGCAGCGTGACGGGGATGAACACTGAAGCTTTCTTT	CASSVTGMNTEAFF
.	TRBJ2-2	TRBV28	.	TGTGCCAGCAGTTTATGGGCTTACACCGGGGAGCTGTTTTTT	CASSLWAYTGELFF
.	TRBJ1-2	TRBV5-1	.	TGCGCCAGCAGCTTGCCAACAGGCCTAGATGGCTACACCTTC	CASSLPTGLDGYTF
TRBD2	TRBJ2-1	TRBV7-3	.	TGTGCCAGCAGCTTATCCCTAGCGGGCAATGAGCAGTTCTTC	CASSLSLAGNEQFF
TRBD2	TRBJ2-1	TRBV19	.	TGTGCCAGTAGTACCCCGACTAGCGGCTCCTACAATGAGCAGTTCTTC	CASSTPTSGSYNEQFF
TRBD1	TRBJ2-1	TRBV5-1	once	TGCGCCAGCAGTCCCCGGCAGGGGGCAGGGAATGAGCAGTTCTTC	CASSPRQGAGNEQFF
.	TRBJ1-3	TRBV5-1	.	TGCGCCAGCAGCTTGGGGGGCAGCCTCTCTGGAAACACCATATATTTT	CASSLGGSLSGNTIYF
.	TRBJ1-2	TRBV14	.	TGTGCCAGCAGCCGTGAGTACTATGGCTACACCTTC	CASSREYYGYTF
TRBD2	TRBJ2-4	TRBV25-1	.	TGTGCCAGCCCCGGACTAGCCCTAACCAAAAACATTCAGTACTTC	CASPGLALTKNIQYF
TRBD1	TRBJ1-1	TRBV4-3	.	TGCGCCAGCAGCCAAGATAGAGACAGGGGGAACACTGAAGCTTTCTTT	CASSQDRDRGNTEAFF
TRBD2	TRBJ2-7	TRBV10-2	.	TGCGCCAGCAGTGACCTAGCGGGAGTCGAGCAGTACTTC	CASSDLAGVEQYF
TRBD2	TRBJ2-1	TRBV7-8	.	TGTGCCAGCAGCTCCGGACTAGCGGAGGGCCAGCAGTTCTTC	CASSSGLAEGQQFF
TRBD1	TRBJ1-2	TRBV29-1	.	TGCAGCGTTATGGGACAGGCTGCCTATGGCTACACTTTC	CSVMGQAAYGYTF
.	TRBJ2-5	TRBV7-9	.	TGTGCCAGCAGCTTAGGGTCTGGGGGGACGCGGGAGACCCAGTACTTC	CASSLGSGGTRETQYF
.	TRBJ1-5	TRBV6-5	.	TGTGCCAGCAGTTACTCGCGACAGGGCAATCAGCCCCAGCATTTT	CASSYSRQGNQPQHF
TRBD1	TRBJ2-5	TRBV7-2	.	TGTGCCAGCAGCTTAGCCACAGGGGGAAGGAGTGCGGAGACCCAGTACTTC	CASSLATGGRSAETQYF
TRBD1	TRBJ1-2	TRBV5-6	.	TGTGCCAGCAGCTTGGGATGGACAGGGGACTACCCTGACACCTTC	CASSLGWTGDYPDTF
TRBD2	TRBJ2-2	TRBV13	.	TGTGCCAGCAGCTTAAGTTTAGCGGGAGGGCCCTCCGGGGAGCTGTTTTTT	CASSLSLAGGPSGELFF
.	TRBJ1-2	TRBV7-9	.	TGTGCCAGCAGCTTAGCTTTACGAGAAGCTAACTATGGCTACACCTTC	CASSLALREANYGYTF
TRBD1	TRBJ1-1	TRBV6-6	few	TGTGCCGGCGGGACAGGGGAGAACACTGAAGCTTTCTTT	CAGGTGENTEAFF
.	TRBJ2-3	TRBV10-3	.	TGTGCCATCAACAGCGGGCCAAATTCGCCCACAGATACGCAGTATTTT	CAINSGPNSPTDTQYF
.	TRBJ2-1	TRBV5-4	.	TGTGCCAGCAGCGCTAGAGACGAGAAGCAGTTCTTC	CASSARDEKQFF
TRBD1	TRBJ1-1	TRBV19	.	TGTGCCAGTAGTATAGAGACAGGGTGGTTCACTGAAGCTTTCTTT	CASSIETGWFTEAFF
.	TRBJ1-2	TRBV7-2	few	TGTGCCACGACAAATCCCGGGGGGTCTGGCTACACCTTC	CATTNPGGSGYTF
.	TRBJ2-7	TRBV21-1	.	TGTGCCAGCAGCAAAGTGGAGCAGGGTTCCTACGAGCAGTACTTC	CASSKVEQGSYEQYF
.	TRBJ1-1	TRBV10-1	.	TGCGCCAGCAGTGAGTCAAACAGGGAGACTGAAGCTTTCTTT	CASSESNRETEAFF
.	TRBJ1-1	TRBV6-1	.	TGTGCCAGCAGCCAAGTTAGAGGGACTGAAGCTTTCTTT	CASSQVRGTEAFF
TRBD1	TRBJ1-1	TRBV6-4	.	TGTGCCAGCAGTGTATCCAGGGGGCACACTGAAGCTTTCTTT	CASSVSRGHTEAFF
.	TRBJ1-5	TRBV15	.	TGTGCCACCAGCAGAGGGGAGGCTCAGCCCCAGCATTTT	CATSRGEAQPQHF
TRBD2	TRBJ2-2	TRBV7-3	.	TGTGCCAGCAGCCCAACTAGCGGTTGGACCGGGGAGCTGTTTTTT	CASSPTSGWTGELFF
TRBD2	TRBJ2-1	TRBV27	.	TGTGCCAGCAGTGCATCTGGGACTAGCGGGAGACTATACAATGAGCAGTTCTTC	CASSASGTSGRLYNEQFF
.	TRBJ1-2	TRBV7-9	.	TGTGCCAGCAGCTTAGGTATTGGAACAGCACTTAACTATGGCTACACCTTC	CASSLGIGTALNYGYTF
TRBD1	TRBJ1-4	TRBV9	.	TGTGCCAGCAGCGCGACAGGGGTAGGAGAAAAACTGTTTTTT	CASSATGVGEKLFF